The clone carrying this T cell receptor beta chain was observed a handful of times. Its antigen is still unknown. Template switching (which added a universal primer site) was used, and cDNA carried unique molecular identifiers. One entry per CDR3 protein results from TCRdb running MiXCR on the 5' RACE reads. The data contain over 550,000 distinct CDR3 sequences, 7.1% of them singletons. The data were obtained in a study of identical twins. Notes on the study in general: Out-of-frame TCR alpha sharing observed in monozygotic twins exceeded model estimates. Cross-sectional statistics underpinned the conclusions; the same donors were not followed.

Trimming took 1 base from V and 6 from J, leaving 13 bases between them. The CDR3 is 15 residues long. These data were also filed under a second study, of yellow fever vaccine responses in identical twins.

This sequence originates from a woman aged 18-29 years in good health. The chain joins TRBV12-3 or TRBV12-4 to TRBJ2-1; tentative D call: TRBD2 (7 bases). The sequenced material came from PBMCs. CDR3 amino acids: CASSLEEGGGNEQFF. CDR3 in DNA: TGTGCCAGCAGTTTAGAGGAGGGAGGGGGCAATGAGCAGTTCTTC.